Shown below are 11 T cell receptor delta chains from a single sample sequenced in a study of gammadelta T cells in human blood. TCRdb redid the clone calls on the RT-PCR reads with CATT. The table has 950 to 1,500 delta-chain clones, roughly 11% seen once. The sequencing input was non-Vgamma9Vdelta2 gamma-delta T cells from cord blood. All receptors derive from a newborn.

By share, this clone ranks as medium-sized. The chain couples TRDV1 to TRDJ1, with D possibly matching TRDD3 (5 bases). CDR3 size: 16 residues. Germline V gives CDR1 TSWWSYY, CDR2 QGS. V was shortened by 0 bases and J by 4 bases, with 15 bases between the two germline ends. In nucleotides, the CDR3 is TGTGCTCTTGGGGAACTGGCGACCTGGGCGAACGATAAACTCATCTTT. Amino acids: CALGELATWANDKLIF.

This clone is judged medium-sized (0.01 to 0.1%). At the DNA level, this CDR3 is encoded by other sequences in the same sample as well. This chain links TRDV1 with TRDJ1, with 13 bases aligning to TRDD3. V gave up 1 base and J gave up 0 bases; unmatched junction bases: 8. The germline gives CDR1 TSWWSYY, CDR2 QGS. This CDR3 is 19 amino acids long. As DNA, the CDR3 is TGTGCTCTTGGGGAACCCCTCGGACTGGGGGATACGCACACCGATAAACTCATCTTT. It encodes CALGEPLGLGDTHTDKLIF.

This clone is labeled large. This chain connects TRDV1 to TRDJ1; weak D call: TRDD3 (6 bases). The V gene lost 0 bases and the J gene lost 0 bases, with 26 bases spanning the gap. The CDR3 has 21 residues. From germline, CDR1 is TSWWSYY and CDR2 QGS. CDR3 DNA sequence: TGTGCTCTTGGGGAACTGTGGAACCCCAGCCCCTATGGATACTACACCGATAAACTCATCTTT. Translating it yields CALGELWNPSPYGYYTDKLIF.

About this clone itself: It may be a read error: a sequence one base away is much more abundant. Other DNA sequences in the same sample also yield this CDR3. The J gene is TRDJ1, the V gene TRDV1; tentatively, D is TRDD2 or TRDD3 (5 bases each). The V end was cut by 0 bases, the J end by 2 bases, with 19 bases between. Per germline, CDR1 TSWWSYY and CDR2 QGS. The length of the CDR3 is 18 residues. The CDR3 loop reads CALGELRPSRGGTDKLIF. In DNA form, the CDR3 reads TGTGCTCTTGGGGAACTCCGCCCTTCTCGGGGAGGAACCGATAAACTCATCTTT.

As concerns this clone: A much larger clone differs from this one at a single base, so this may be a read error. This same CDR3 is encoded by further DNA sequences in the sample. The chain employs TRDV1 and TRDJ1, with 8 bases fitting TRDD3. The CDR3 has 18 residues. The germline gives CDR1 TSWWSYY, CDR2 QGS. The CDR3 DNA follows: TGTGCTCTTGGGGAACGAGTGGGGATACCCTATTACACTGATAAACTCATCTTT. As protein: CALGERVGIPYYTDKLIF.

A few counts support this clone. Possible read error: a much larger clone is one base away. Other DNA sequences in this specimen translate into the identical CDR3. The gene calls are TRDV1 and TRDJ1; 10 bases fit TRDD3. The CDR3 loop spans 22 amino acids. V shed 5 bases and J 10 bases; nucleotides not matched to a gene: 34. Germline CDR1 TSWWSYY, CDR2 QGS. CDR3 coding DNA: TGTGCTCTTGGGAACGGGGCGGGATTCCCTCCCTCCCTGTTGGGGGATACTCATCGACTCATCTTT. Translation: CALGNGAGFPPSLLGDTHRLIF.

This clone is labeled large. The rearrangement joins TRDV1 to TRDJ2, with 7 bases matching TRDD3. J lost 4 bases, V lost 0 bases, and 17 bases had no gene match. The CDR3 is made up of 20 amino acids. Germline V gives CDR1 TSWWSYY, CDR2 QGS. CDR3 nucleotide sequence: TGTGCTCTTGGGGAACTCCCCCCAAGGCCTGGGGGCAGGGGGACAGCACAACTCTTCTTT. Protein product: CALGELPPRPGGRGTAQLFF.

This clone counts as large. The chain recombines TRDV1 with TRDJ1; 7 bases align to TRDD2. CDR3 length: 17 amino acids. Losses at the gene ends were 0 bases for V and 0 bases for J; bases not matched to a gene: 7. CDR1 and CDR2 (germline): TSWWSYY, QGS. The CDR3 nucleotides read TGTGCTCTTGGGGAACTTCCTCCTTCCTTGTACACCGATAAACTCATCTTT. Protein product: CALGELPPSLYTDKLIF.

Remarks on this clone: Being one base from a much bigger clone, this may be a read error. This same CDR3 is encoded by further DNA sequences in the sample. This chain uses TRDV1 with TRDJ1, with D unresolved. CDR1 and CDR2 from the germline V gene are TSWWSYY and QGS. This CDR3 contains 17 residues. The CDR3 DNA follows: TGTGCTCTTGGGGAATGTAACCCCACGCCCAAGACCGACAAACTCATCTTT. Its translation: CALGECNPTPKTDKLIF.

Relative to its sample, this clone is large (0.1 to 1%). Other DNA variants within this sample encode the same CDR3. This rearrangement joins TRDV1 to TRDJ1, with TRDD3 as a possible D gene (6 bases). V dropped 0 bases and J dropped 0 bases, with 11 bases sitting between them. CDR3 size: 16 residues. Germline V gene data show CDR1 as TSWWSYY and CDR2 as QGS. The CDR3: CALGELRGLYTDKLIF. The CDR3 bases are TGTGCTCTTGGGGAACTACGGGGATTGTACACCGATAAACTCATCTTT.

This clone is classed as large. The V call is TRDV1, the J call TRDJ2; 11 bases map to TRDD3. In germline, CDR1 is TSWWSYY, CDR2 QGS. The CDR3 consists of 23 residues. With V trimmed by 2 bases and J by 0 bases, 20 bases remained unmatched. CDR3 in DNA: TGTGCTCTTGGGGAAGACCCTCCCTCTACGTACTGGGGGATAGTAGCTTTGACAGCACAACTCTTCTTT. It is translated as CALGEDPPSTYWGIVALTAQLFF.